Presented here are 5 T cell receptor beta chains from one specimen sequenced in a study of regulatory T cells in long-lasting Graves disease. Time point meaning: newly diagnosed GD, antithyroid drugs for less than 3 months. The TCR library was made from RNA extracted from PBMCs. Arm-PCR with iRepertoire HTBI primers amplified the CDR3 regions for these TCR beta libraries. TCRdb recomputed calls from the multiplex PCR reads with MiXCR, one row per CDR3 protein. The sample carries 350,000 to 450,000 distinct CDR3 sequences, 15% recorded once. These data also featured in a second study, about T cells in Graves' hyperthyroidism and ophthalmopathy.

Here the sequenced sample was peripheral blood mononuclear cells (PBMCs), taken at new diagnosis, from a patient treated with antithyroid drugs. These receptors came from a woman younger than 45 with Graves disease.

This clonotype appeared a few times. The V gene is TRBV18, the J gene TRBJ1-3, with unresolved D. V dropped 2 bases and J dropped 2 bases, with 16 bases sitting between them. Germline values: CDR1 KGHSH, CDR2 LQKENI. This CDR3 has 17 amino acids. CDR3 DNA sequence: TGTGCCAGCTCACCAACTCACAGCCCAGCGGCTGGAAACACCATATATTTT. It encodes CASSPTHSPAAGNTIYF.

V usage is TRBV10-2 and J usage is TRBJ2-7, with D perhaps matching TRBD2 (5 bases). Germline CDR1 WSHSY, CDR2 SAAADI. The CDR3 consists of 14 residues. Trimming removed 3 bases from V and 6 bases from J, with 15 bases in between. DNA of the CDR3: TGCGCCAGCAGTGACGGGAAACGTCGGGGCGAGCAGTACTTC. Translation: CASSDGKRRGEQYF.

This clonotype was seen repeatedly, ten times or more. The rearrangement uses TRBV20-1 and TRBJ2-7; TRBD2 matches at 14 bases. This CDR3 has 14 amino acids. Germline CDR1 reads DFQATT; CDR2 reads SNEGSKA (reference sequence). V trimming: 2 bases; J trimming: 5 bases; junction bases outside the gene matches: 2. The CDR3 region has the DNA TGCAGTGCTAGACCGGGACTAGCGGGAGACGAGCAGTACTTC. It specifies CSARPGLAGDEQYF.

At least ten counts were recorded for this clonotype. V and J are TRBV12-3 or TRBV12-4 and TRBJ2-1, with D perhaps matching TRBD1 (7 bases). CDR3 size: 15 residues. Trimming cost V 3 bases and J 8 bases, with 17 bases left between them. The CDR3, as DNA: TGTGCCAGCAGTTTGGAGGGGGCCGGTAGCGATGAGCAGTTCTTC. This gives the protein CASSLEGAGSDEQFF.

The V gene is TRBV24-1, the J gene TRBJ2-1; 7 nucleotides align to TRBD2. The CDR3 contains 21 residues. Germline trimming cut 6 bases from V and 2 bases from J; bases unmatched to any gene: 24. Per germline, CDR1 KGHDR and CDR2 SFDVKD. The CDR3 here is CATSSQGGALAGSGPYNEQFF. In nucleotides, the CDR3 is TGTGCCACCAGTTCCCAGGGAGGGGCCCTCGCAGGGAGCGGCCCCTACAATGAGCAGTTCTTC.